This paragraph covers one TCR beta chain sequence. Its antigen is as yet unknown. The sample comes from a study of regulatory and conventional T cells in RAG deficiency. General study findings and limits: Patient subsets had shorter CDR3s; Omenn Treg-Tconv overlap exceeded 85%. Compared with controls, unique Treg TCR beta sequences dropped around 90-fold in Omenn syndrome and CID/AS.

Assay: immunoSEQ multiplex PCR; the TCRdb copy retains only in-frame clones and omits some. The sample includes fewer than 30,000 clones, over 90% seen only once; the top ten take about 0.16%. Conventional CD4+ T cells were sorted from blood as CD25-low CD127-high cells. V lost 3 bases, J lost 3 bases, and 5 bases stayed unmatched. Germline CDR1 reads LNHNV; CDR2 reads YYDKDF (reference sequence). The CDR3 loop spans 16 amino acids. The same data also went into a second study, on regulatory T cells. That investigation notes: The primer mix had 52 TRBV and 13 TRBJ primers. In patients, unique TRB V-J pairs were restricted and V/J usage skewed, especially in Tregs.

The specimen was CD25- CD4+ T cells sorted from blood. The receptor was derived from a human donor in good health. The chain combines TRBV15 with TRBJ2-5; TRBD2 agrees at 12 bases. CDR3 DNA: TGTGCCACCAGCAGTGGGAGGACTAGCGGGAAAGAGACCCAGTACTTC. It codes for CATSSGRTSGKETQYF.